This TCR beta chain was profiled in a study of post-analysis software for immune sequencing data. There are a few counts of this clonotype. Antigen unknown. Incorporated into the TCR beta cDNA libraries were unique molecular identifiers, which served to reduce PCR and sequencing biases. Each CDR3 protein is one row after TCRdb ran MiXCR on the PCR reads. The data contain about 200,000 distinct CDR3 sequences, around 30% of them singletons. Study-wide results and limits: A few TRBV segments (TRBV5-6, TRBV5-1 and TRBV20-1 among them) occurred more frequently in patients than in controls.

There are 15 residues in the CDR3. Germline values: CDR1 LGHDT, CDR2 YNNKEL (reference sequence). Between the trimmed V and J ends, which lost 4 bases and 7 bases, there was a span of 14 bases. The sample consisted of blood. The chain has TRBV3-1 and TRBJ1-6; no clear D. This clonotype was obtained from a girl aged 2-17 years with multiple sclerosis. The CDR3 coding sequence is TGTGCCAGCAGCCCAGAACAGCTACTCAATTCACCCCTCCACTTT. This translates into CASSPEQLLNSPLHF.